Presented here are 32 T cell receptor beta chains from one specimen sequenced in a study of control samples from healthy donors and cancer patients. Libraries were prepared by immunoSEQ multiplex PCR; TCRdb keeps only in-frame clonotypes and omits some of them. The table lists 210,000 or so clones, approximately 91% of them singletons. Sequenced material: blood. The receptor set was obtained from a man aged 25 to 40 in good health.

The V and J genes are TRBV15 and TRBJ1-6, with D possibly TRBD1 on 5 matching bases. The V end lost 3 bases, the J end lost 8 bases, and 14 bases lay between the germline ends. The CDR3 sequence is 15 residues long. Germline V CDR1 and CDR2: LNHNV, YYDKDF (reference sequence). The CDR3, as DNA: TGTGCCACCAGCAGGGGGGACGCAGGAGATTCACCCCTCCACTTT. This translates into CATSRGDAGDSPLHF.

The chain has TRBV12-3 or TRBV12-4 and TRBJ2-3; no clear D. V was cut by 1 base and J by 3 bases, with 5 bases left in between. This CDR3 spans 13 amino acids. CDR3 bases: TGTGCCAGCAGTTTAGAGATAACAGATACGCAGTATTTT. As protein: CASSLEITDTQYF.

The chain recombines TRBV5-1 with TRBJ1-2; no firm D call. Trimming took off 2 bases at V and 3 bases at J, with 8 bases between the two ends. Germline CDR1 and CDR2: SGHRS and YFSETQ. The CDR3 runs 13 residues. The CDR3 nucleotides are TGCGCCAGCAGCTTTAAGGGTGACTATGGCTACACCTTC. As protein: CASSFKGDYGYTF.

The chain links TRBV5-1 to TRBJ2-1; TRBD2 agrees at 7 bases. This CDR3 contains 16 residues. Germline trimming cut 0 bases from V and 3 bases from J; bases unmatched to any gene: 6. The germline V gene encodes CDR1 SGHRS and CDR2 YFSETQ. The CDR3 reads CASSLGSSGSYNEQFF. The CDR3 DNA follows: TGCGCCAGCAGCTTGGGATCTAGCGGCAGCTACAATGAGCAGTTCTTC. The full variable domain, in which reference TRBV5-1 and TRBJ2-1 provide the parts outside the CDR3, is KAGVTQTPRYLIKTRGQQVTLSCSPISGHRSVSWYQQTPGQGLQFLFEYFSETQRNKGNFPGRFSGRQFSNSRSEMNVSTLELGDSALYLCASSLGSSGSYNEQFFGPGTRLTVL.

The V and J genes are TRBV10-2 and TRBJ2-3; D is uncertain. Trimming took 1 base from V and 9 from J, leaving 8 bases between them. This CDR3 has 12 amino acids. Germline V gene lookup returns CDR1 WSHSY and CDR2 SAAADI. CDR3 coding DNA: TGCGCCAGCAGTGAGTACACCTTGACGCAGTATTTT. Protein product: CASSEYTLTQYF.

The V call is TRBV18, the J call TRBJ1-4, with a weak D call TRBD1 (5 bases). Trimming cost V 6 bases and J 4 bases, with 12 bases left between them. This CDR3 comprises 14 residues. Germline CDR1 KGHSH, CDR2 LQKENI. CDR3 bases: TGTGCCAGCTCCAACGGGGGAATTAATGAAAAACTGTTTTTT. It translates to CASSNGGINEKLFF.

The chain combines TRBV4-1 with TRBJ1-1; maybe TRBD1 (5 bases). The CDR3 runs 14 residues. CDR1 is MGHRA, CDR2 YSYEKL, per germline. The V and J ends lost 5 bases and 5 bases respectively, with 15 bases between them. DNA of the CDR3: TGCGCCAGCAGCGCCCGGGGCCCATCTACTGAAGCTTTCTTT. It specifies CASSARGPSTEAFF.

This clone was detected once. The chain is built from TRBV7-9 and TRBJ2-3; 11 bases are shared with TRBD1. Germline CDR1 and CDR2: SEHNR and FQNEAQ (reference sequence). This CDR3 spans 19 amino acids. V was clipped by 3 bases and J by 7 bases; unmatched bases: 18. CDR3 nucleotides: TGTGCCAGCAGCTTTCCCTCTCCCCCGGGACAGGGGGAGCCCCATACGCAGTATTTT. Amino acid sequence: CASSFPSPPGQGEPHTQYF.

This clone is a singleton in its sample. The gene calls are TRBV6-5 and TRBJ2-1; TRBD2 matches at 8 bases. V shed 6 bases and J 12 bases; nucleotides not matched to a gene: 16. The CDR3 consists of 15 residues. Germline loops: CDR1 MNHEY, CDR2 SVGAGI. The CDR3 sequence: CASRLAEAAAGGQFF. The CDR3, as DNA: TGTGCCAGCAGGTTGGCGGAAGCAGCTGCGGGGGGGCAGTTCTTC.

The V call is TRBV10-1, the J call TRBJ2-3; D is undetermined. V was clipped by 2 bases and J by 2 bases, with 5 bases between them. Germline V gives CDR1 WNHNN, CDR2 SYGVQD (reference sequence). This CDR3 has 13 residues. As DNA, the CDR3 is TGCGCCAGCAGTGAGCGAGCCACAGATACGCAGTATTTT. This encodes CASSERATDTQYF.

The V gene is TRBV29-1, the J gene TRBJ2-1; 9 nucleotides align to TRBD2. V shed 6 bases, J shed 8 bases, and the junction held 14 bases outside the gene matches. This CDR3 comprises 15 residues. Germline V gene sequence: CDR1 SQVTM, CDR2 ANQGSEA. This CDR3 reads CSVWTAGTSRDEQFF. The CDR3 DNA reads as TGCAGCGTCTGGACAGCCGGGACTAGCCGCGATGAGCAGTTCTTC.

The chain recombines TRBV30 with TRBJ2-7; 8 bases agree with TRBD1. After removal of 3 bases from V and 6 bases from J, the junction contained 16 bases not matched to a gene. CDR1 and CDR2 (germline): GTSNPN, SVGIG (reference sequence). CDR3 length: 16 residues. CDR3 sequence reads: CAWSPQGQGRVGEQYF. The CDR3 DNA follows: TGTGCCTGGAGCCCCCAAGGACAGGGCCGGGTGGGCGAGCAGTACTTC.

The CDR3 region has the DNA TGTGCCAGTAGTGCTTCTAGCGGGGGGTTTGTAAACATTCAGTACTTC. Translation gives CASSASSGGFVNIQYF. The chain has TRBV19 and TRBJ2-4; 11 bases map to TRBD2. The CDR3 runs to 16 residues. Germline CDR1 and CDR2: LNHDA and SQIVND (reference sequence). V gave up 5 bases and J gave up 6 bases; unmatched junction bases: 9.

The CDR3 DNA reads TGTGCCAGCCCTCCGGACCTGGGGGACACTGAAGCTTTCTTT. This sequence encodes CASPPDLGDTEAFF. The chain employs TRBV18 and TRBJ1-1; D may be TRBD1 (5 bases). The CDR3 extends over 14 amino acids. V was pared by 8 bases and J by 3 bases, with 16 bases between. Germline CDR1 reads KGHSH; CDR2 reads LQKENI.

This sequence joins TRBV6-6 and TRBJ1-5; D not resolved. The germline CDR1 and CDR2 sequences are MNHNY and SVGAGI (reference sequence). The CDR3 sequence is 14 residues long. Trimming removed 0 bases from V and 3 bases from J, with 6 bases in between. The CDR3 protein is CASSYSTDNQPQHF. Written as DNA, the CDR3 is TGTGCCAGCAGTTACTCGACGGACAATCAGCCCCAGCATTTT.

This clone occurred once. The chain employs TRBV6-6 and TRBJ2-3; D call uncertain. The V end was cut by 1 base, the J end by 6 bases, with 14 bases between. The CDR3 is 15 residues long. The germline V gene has CDR1 MNHNY and CDR2 SVGAGI (reference sequence). The CDR3 loop reads CASSYFAGNRDTQYF. The CDR3 region has the DNA TGTGCCAGCAGTTACTTCGCAGGCAACCGGGATACGCAGTATTTT.

The genes are TRBV5-4 and TRBJ2-3; 8 positions match TRBD2. The CDR3 has 16 amino acids. J was trimmed by 4 bases and V by 1 base; bases with no gene match: 8. Germline-derived CDR1 and CDR2 are SGHNT and YYREEE (reference sequence). CDR3 DNA sequence: TGTGCCAGCAGCTTGTACCGGGGGGGCCGGTCAGATACGCAGTATTTT. Amino acid sequence: CASSLYRGGRSDTQYF.

The J gene is TRBJ1-4, the V gene TRBV27; no reliable D call. The germline V gene encodes CDR1 MNHEY and CDR2 SMNVEV (reference sequence). V lost 4 bases to trimming and J lost 3 bases, with 15 bases between them. The CDR3 length is 16 residues. The CDR3 spells CASSSHHIAANEKLFF. CDR3 nucleotide sequence: TGTGCCAGCAGTTCTCACCATATTGCAGCTAATGAAAAACTGTTTTTT.

This rearrangement joins TRBV13 to TRBJ2-7, with D tentatively TRBD2 (5 bases). There are 15 residues in the CDR3. Germline lookup yields CDR1 PRHDT and CDR2 FYEKMQ (reference sequence). V was shortened by 5 bases and J by 1 base, with 15 bases between the two germline ends. The CDR3 spells CASSPGLGGSYEQYF. Here the CDR3 DNA reads TGTGCCAGCAGCCCCGGGCTAGGCGGGTCCTACGAGCAGTACTTC.

The V call is TRBV19, the J call TRBJ2-2; D possibly corresponds to TRBD1 (6 bases). V was clipped by 6 bases and J by 4 bases, with 18 bases between them. This CDR3 is built from 16 residues. Germline values: CDR1 LNHDA, CDR2 SQIVND (reference sequence). CDR3 protein: CASSTQGFPGTGELFF. CDR3 coding DNA: TGTGCCAGTAGCACACAGGGCTTCCCCGGCACCGGGGAGCTGTTTTTT.

This rearrangement joins TRBV2 to TRBJ2-1, with D uncertain. Trimming cost V 0 bases and J 15 bases, with 9 bases left between them. This CDR3 is built from 11 residues. CDR1 is SNHLY, CDR2 FYNNEI, per germline. Here the CDR3 reads CASSEALRLFF. CDR3 coding DNA: TGTGCCAGCAGTGAAGCCCTTCGGTTGTTCTTC. The whole variable domain, remainder taken from reference TRBV2 and TRBJ2-1, is EPEVTQTPSHQVTQMGQEVILRCVPISNHLYFYWYRQILGQKVEFLVSFYNNEISEKSEIFDDQFSVERPDGSNFTLKIRSTKLEDSAMYFCASSEALRLFFGPGTRLTVL.

The rearrangement joins TRBV27 to TRBJ2-7, with 9 bases matching TRBD2. V lost 5 bases to trimming and J lost 6 bases; unmatched junction nucleotides: 14. This CDR3 region has 16 residues. Germline CDR1 and CDR2: MNHEY and SMNVEV (reference sequence). The CDR3 loop reads CASSPSRGLAFLEQYF. The CDR3 DNA reads TGTGCCAGCAGTCCATCACGAGGACTAGCGTTTCTCGAGCAGTACTTC.

V and J are TRBV24-1 and TRBJ2-5; D is undetermined. V lost 5 bases, J lost 0 bases, and 3 bases lay in between. Looked up from germline, CDR1 is KGHDR and CDR2 is SFDVKD. The CDR3 has 12 residues. The CDR3 protein is CATSGNQETQYF. CDR3 DNA: TGTGCCACCAGTGGAAACCAAGAGACCCAGTACTTC.

The rearrangement links TRBV24-1 to TRBJ1-2, with D uncertain. The CDR3 is 13 residues long. V lost 2 bases to trimming and J lost 7 bases, with 10 bases between them. CDR1 KGHDR and CDR2 SFDVKD come from the germline V gene. The CDR3 reads CATSDYPFGGYTF. The CDR3 nucleotides are TGTGCCACCAGTGATTACCCGTTCGGTGGCTACACCTTC.

This clone was seen a single time. The chain recombines TRBV5-5 with TRBJ2-2; 8 nucleotides agree with TRBD1. The CDR3 sequence is 15 residues long. Germline V gene data show CDR1 as SGHKS and CDR2 as YYEKEE (reference sequence). The ends lost 4 bases at V and 5 bases at J; junction bases unmatched: 7. Here the CDR3 DNA reads TGTGCCAGCAGCCTGGGACAGGACCAGACCGGGGAGCTGTTTTTT. Translating gives CASSLGQDQTGELFF.

The CDR3 DNA sequence: TGTGCCAGCAGCAAAGCAAACCCCAACAATCAGCCCCAGCATTTT. This encodes CASSKANPNNQPQHF. V and J are TRBV21-1 and TRBJ1-5. TRBV21-1 is a recognized pseudogene. The CDR3 covers 15 residues.

As concerns this clone: The identical CDR3 is also encoded by other nucleotide sequences in the sample. This chain joins TRBV11-2 and TRBJ2-3; D is unresolved. V dropped 3 bases and J dropped 3 bases, with 4 bases sitting between them. CDR1 is SGHAT and CDR2 is FQNNGV in the germline V gene. This CDR3 is 12 amino acids long. The CDR3 sequence: CASSLVTDTQYF. DNA of the CDR3: TGTGCCAGCAGCTTGGTAACAGATACGCAGTATTTT.

This clone turned up a few times. The chain combines TRBV7-8 with TRBJ1-1; no reliable D call. Trimming left V 0 bases short and J 4 bases short, with 15 bases between. Germline assignment: CDR1 SGHVS and CDR2 FQNEAQ. The CDR3 totals 16 residues. The CDR3 nucleotides read TGTGCCAGCAGCTTAGCGCTGCGGAATACTGGCACTGAAGCTTTCTTT. Its protein is CASSLALRNTGTEAFF.

V usage is TRBV3-1 (or the pseudogene TRBV3-2) and J usage is TRBJ2-3; D gene unclear. Trimming pared 4 bases from V and 3 bases from J, leaving 17 bases between. Germline V gives CDR1 LGHDT, CDR2 YNNKEL (reference sequence). This CDR3 has 16 residues. The DNA for the CDR3 is TGTGCCAGCAGCCTTACAACGTCAGCAATGACAGATACGCAGTATTTT. It specifies CASSLTTSAMTDTQYF.

The chain is built from TRBV15 and TRBJ2-7; TRBD1 is a possible D gene (5 bases). From germline, CDR1 is LNHNV and CDR2 YYDKDF (reference sequence). V gave up 0 bases and J gave up 2 bases, with 11 bases separating them. This CDR3 comprises 15 residues. In DNA form, the CDR3 reads TGTGCCACCAGCAGAGATCATCAGGGTGCCTACGAGCAGTACTTC. Encoded protein: CATSRDHQGAYEQYF.

The V and J genes are TRBV18 and TRBJ1-2; D remains unclear. Germline V lookup: CDR1 KGHSH, CDR2 LQKENI. V was clipped by 4 bases and J by 4 bases, with 19 bases between them. The length of the CDR3 is 16 residues. The CDR3 is CASSQLGVDQSYGYTF. In nucleotides, the CDR3 is TGTGCCAGCTCACAGCTGGGAGTGGATCAGAGCTATGGCTACACCTTC.

The gene calls are TRBV29-1 and TRBJ1-4, with TRBD1 as a possible D gene (5 bases). Germline V gene sequence: CDR1 SQVTM, CDR2 ANQGSEA. The V end lost 6 bases, the J end lost 8 bases, and 19 bases lay between the germline ends. The CDR3 contains 14 residues. DNA for the CDR3: TGCAGCGTGAGCCTCGGGGGGGGTAGGGAAAAACTGTTTTTT. Amino acid sequence: CSVSLGGGREKLFF.